The next 21 T cell receptor beta chains were all read from a single sample in a study of cytomegalovirus exposure and HLA in healthy donors. Assay used: immunoSEQ multiplex PCR; TCRdb lists only in-frame clones, some missing. The data hold some 99,000 clones, with around nine tenths observed a single time. The sequencing input was PBMCs. The source of these receptors is a woman aged 18-29 years in good health and CMV-seronegative.

The chain combines TRBV7-6 with TRBJ2-7; no reliable D call. V shed 4 bases and J shed 3 bases, with 10 bases lying between them. CDR3 length: 13 residues. From germline, CDR1 is SGHVS and CDR2 FNYEAQ. CDR3 DNA: TGTGCCAGCAGCTCTACGACTGGCTACGAGCAGTACTTC. Protein: CASSSTTGYEQYF.

The chain employs TRBV7-8 and TRBJ2-1; tentatively, D is TRBD2 (6 bases). Per germline, CDR1 SGHVS and CDR2 FQNEAQ. Trimming removed 0 bases from V and 4 bases from J, with 7 bases in between. This CDR3 is built from 14 residues. CDR3 protein: CASSLAGTYNEQFF. The CDR3 region has the DNA TGTGCCAGCAGCTTAGCGGGGACTTACAATGAGCAGTTCTTC.

This chain connects TRBV7-2 to TRBJ2-5; TRBD2 agrees at 11 bases. Per the germline V gene, CDR1 is SGHTA and CDR2 is FQGNSA. The V and J ends lost 3 bases and 0 bases, in that order; junction bases with no gene match: 3. The CDR3 length is 16 residues. The DNA for the CDR3 is TGTGCCAGCAGCTTCACTAGCGGGGGATACCAAGAGACCCAGTACTTC. It encodes CASSFTSGGYQETQYF.

The chain combines TRBV4-1 with TRBJ1-1; no clear D. The V and J ends lost 2 bases and 4 bases respectively, with 11 bases between them. This CDR3 has 14 residues. Germline CDR1 and CDR2: MGHRA and YSYEKL. The CDR3 reads CASSQISPSTEAFF. The CDR3 coding sequence is TGCGCCAGCAGCCAAATATCCCCCTCCACTGAAGCTTTCTTT.

The chain links TRBV7-2 to TRBJ2-6; tentative D call: TRBD2 (5 bases). The CDR3 loop spans 12 amino acids. Germline-derived CDR1 and CDR2 are SGHTA and FQGNSA. Trimming pared 0 bases from V and 11 bases from J, leaving 5 bases between. Written as DNA, the CDR3 is TGTGCCAGCAGCTTAGCGCGGGACGTCCTGACTTTC. Translating it yields CASSLARDVLTF.

This chain connects TRBV28 to TRBJ2-2; TRBD2 is a possible D gene (7 bases). CDR3 length equals 14 residues. Looked up from germline, CDR1 is MDHEN and CDR2 is SYDVKM. V was pared by 7 bases and J by 5 bases, with 14 bases between. The CDR3 protein is CASKGGRETGELFF. The CDR3 DNA reads TGTGCCAGCAAGGGGGGGCGCGAGACCGGGGAGCTGTTTTTT. The full variable domain, rest sourced from reference TRBV28 and TRBJ2-2, is DVKVTQSSRYLVKRTGEKVFLECVQDMDHENMFWYRQDPGLGLRLIYFSYDVKMKEKGDIPEGYSVSREKKERFSLILESASTNQTSMYLCASKGGRETGELFFGEGSRLTVL.

This clone was observed a single time. This sequence joins TRBV28 and TRBJ2-5; D call uncertain. CDR3 size: 15 residues. Trimming stripped 4 bases from V and 3 bases from J, with 15 bases between. Germline CDR1 MDHEN, CDR2 SYDVKM. CDR3 loop: CASSSPPPGEETQYF. The CDR3 DNA reads TGTGCCAGCAGTTCCCCACCGCCGGGTGAAGAGACCCAGTACTTC.

The chain employs TRBV30 and TRBJ2-5, with D unclear. This CDR3 region has 11 residues. Germline CDR1 is GTSNPN and CDR2 is SVGIG (reference sequence). Trimming took 5 bases from V and 4 from J, leaving 8 bases between them. Here the CDR3 reads CAWESLETQYF. The CDR3 DNA follows: TGTGCCTGGGAGAGCCTAGAGACCCAGTACTTC.

The table lists this clone with a count of one. The V and J genes are TRBV7-9 and TRBJ2-1; TRBD2 aligns across 9 bases. J lost 2 bases, V lost 5 bases, and 1 base had no gene match. The CDR3 sequence is 14 residues long. CDR1 and CDR2 (germline): SEHNR, FQNEAQ (reference sequence). This CDR3 reads CASSRLAAYNEQFF. CDR3 in DNA: TGTGCCAGCAGCCGACTAGCGGCCTACAATGAGCAGTTCTTC.

The chain carries TRBV7-3 and TRBJ2-1; 8 bases align to TRBD2. The CDR3 has 13 residues. V lost 5 bases to trimming and J lost 6 bases; unmatched junction nucleotides: 3. Germline CDR1 is SGHTA and CDR2 is FQGTGA. Here the CDR3 DNA reads TGTGCCAGCAGCAGTAGCGGGACCAATGAGCAGTTCTTC. Its translation: CASSSSGTNEQFF.

The CDR3 DNA reads as TGTGCCAGCAGTGACCCCCAACTTTATGGCTACACCTTC. It yields the protein CASSDPQLYGYTF. The chain uses TRBV25-1 and TRBJ1-2; D call uncertain. Germline V gene sequence: CDR1 MGHDK, CDR2 SYGVNS. The germline V and J ends were trimmed by 3 bases and 5 bases, with 10 bases remaining between them. The CDR3 is 13 amino acids.

This chain uses TRBV6-1 with TRBJ2-3; 9 nucleotides agree with TRBD2. Trimming cost V 3 bases and J 4 bases; bases outside gene matches: 8. The CDR3 is made up of 16 amino acids. The germline gives CDR1 MNHNS, CDR2 SASEGT. CDR3 DNA: TGTGCCAGCAGTGAGGGGACTAGCTATGGTTCAGATACGCAGTATTTT. Translated, it gives CASSEGTSYGSDTQYF.

There are a few counts of this clone. The chain employs TRBV13 and TRBJ1-3; D remains ambiguous. Germline V gives CDR1 PRHDT, CDR2 FYEKMQ (reference sequence). CDR3 length: 14 residues. The ends were cut back, 3 bases at V and 4 bases at J, with 10 bases in the middle. CDR3 loop: CASSLEGSGNTIYF. The CDR3 DNA follows: TGTGCCAGCAGCTTGGAGGGCTCAGGAAACACCATATATTTT.

The chain employs TRBV10-3 and TRBJ1-1, with 8 bases identical to TRBD1. The length of the CDR3 is 15 residues. The trim removed 4 bases at V and 0 bases at J, leaving 4 bases unmatched. CDR1 is ENHRY and CDR2 is SYGVKD in the germline V gene. The CDR3 DNA reads as TGTGCCATCAGTGGGACAGGGAGGATGAACACTGAAGCTTTCTTT. Translated, it gives CAISGTGRMNTEAFF.

The chain links TRBV27 to TRBJ2-3, with D possibly being TRBD1 (6 bases). The V gene's germline CDR1 is MNHEY and CDR2 SMNVEV (reference sequence). The ends were cut back, 3 bases at V and 7 bases at J, with 20 bases in the middle. This CDR3 spans 16 amino acids. This chain's CDR3 is CASSLSGRFRGNTQYF. As DNA, the CDR3 is TGTGCCAGCAGTTTGTCGGGCCGATTTAGGGGGAATACGCAGTATTTT.

The genes are TRBV5-4 and TRBJ1-1, with 9 positions matching TRBD1. The CDR3 runs to 17 residues. J gave up 4 bases and V 0 bases, and 10 bases lay outside the gene matches. The germline V gene encodes CDR1 SGHNT and CDR2 YYREEE (reference sequence). CDR3 DNA sequence: TGTGCCAGCAGCTTGGACGGCCCGGGACAGGGTAGCACTGAAGCTTTCTTT. Residues: CASSLDGPGQGSTEAFF.

The rearrangement joins TRBV18 to TRBJ1-5, with a tentative D call TRBD1 (6 bases). This CDR3 spans 16 amino acids. The germline V gene has CDR1 KGHSH and CDR2 LQKENI. The V end lost 2 bases, the J end lost 2 bases, and 13 bases lay between the germline ends. The CDR3 here is CASSPTSGAGNQPQHF. CDR3 bases: TGTGCCAGCTCACCAACTTCAGGGGCGGGCAATCAGCCCCAGCATTTT.

With respect to this clone: At the DNA level, this CDR3 is encoded by other sequences in the same sample as well. The chain employs TRBV5-1 and TRBJ2-3; TRBD2 matches 10 bases. The V gene's germline CDR1 is SGHRS and CDR2 YFSETQ. The J segment lost 6 bases and the V segment lost 2 bases, leaving 6 bases of the junction unmatched. The CDR3 length is 15 residues. The CDR3 sequence is CASSLAGGPGDTQYF. CDR3 coding DNA: TGCGCCAGCAGCTTAGCGGGAGGGCCGGGGGATACGCAGTATTTT.

The chain couples TRBV29-1 to TRBJ2-7; TRBD2 agrees at 7 bases. The CDR3 is made up of 14 amino acids. V was clipped by 4 bases and J by 0 bases; unmatched bases: 6. Germline CDR1 is SQVTM and CDR2 is ANQGSEA. As DNA, the CDR3 is TGCAGCGTTGTCGGCAGCGGGAACTCCTACGAGCAGTACTTC. It encodes CSVVGSGNSYEQYF.

J is TRBJ1-5 and V is TRBV15; D possibly corresponds to TRBD1 (5 bases). Trimming removed 5 bases from V and 2 bases from J, with 10 bases in between. The CDR3 is made up of 14 amino acids. Germline V gene sequence: CDR1 LNHNV, CDR2 YYDKDF (reference sequence). For the CDR3, the DNA is TGTGCCACCAGCGGGGGGGAGGGCAATCAGCCCCAGCATTTT. It codes for CATSGGEGNQPQHF. The full variable domain, in which reference TRBV15 and TRBJ1-5 provide the parts outside the CDR3, is DAMVIQNPRYQVTQFGKPVTLSCSQTLNHNVMYWYQQKSSQAPKLLFHYYDKDFNNEADTPDNFQSRRPNTSFCFLDIRSPGLGDTAMYLCATSGGEGNQPQHFGDGTRLSIL.

This chain joins TRBV5-1 and TRBJ2-2; weak D call: TRBD1 (5 bases). V was trimmed by 0 bases and J by 5 bases, leaving 17 bases between them. The CDR3 covers 17 residues. CDR1 is SGHRS, CDR2 YFSETQ, per germline. CDR3 amino acids: CASSLDPGQPGTGELFF. CDR3 DNA: TGCGCCAGCAGCTTGGATCCGGGCCAACCAGGGACCGGGGAGCTGTTTTTT.